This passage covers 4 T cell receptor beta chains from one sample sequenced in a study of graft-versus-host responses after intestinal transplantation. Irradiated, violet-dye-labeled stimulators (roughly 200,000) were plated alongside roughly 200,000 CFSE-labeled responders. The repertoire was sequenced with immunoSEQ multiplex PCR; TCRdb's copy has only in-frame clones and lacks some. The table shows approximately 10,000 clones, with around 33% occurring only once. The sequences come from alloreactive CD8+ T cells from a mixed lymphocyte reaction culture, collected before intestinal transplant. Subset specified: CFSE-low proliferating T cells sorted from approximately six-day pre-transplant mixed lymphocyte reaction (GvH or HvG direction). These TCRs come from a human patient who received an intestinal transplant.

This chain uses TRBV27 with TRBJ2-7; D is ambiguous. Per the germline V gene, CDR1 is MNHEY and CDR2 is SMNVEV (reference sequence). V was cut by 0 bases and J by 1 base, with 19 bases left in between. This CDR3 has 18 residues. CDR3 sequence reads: CASSLSGYFISPSYEQYF. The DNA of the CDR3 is TGTGCCAGCAGTTTATCCGGGTACTTTATATCCCCTTCCTACGAGCAGTACTTC.

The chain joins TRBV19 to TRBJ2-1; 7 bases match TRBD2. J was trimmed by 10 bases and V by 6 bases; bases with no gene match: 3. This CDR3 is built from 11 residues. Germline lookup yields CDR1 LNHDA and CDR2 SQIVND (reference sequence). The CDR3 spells CASRVGGEQFF. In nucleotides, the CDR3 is TGTGCCAGTAGGGTCGGGGGGGAGCAGTTCTTC.

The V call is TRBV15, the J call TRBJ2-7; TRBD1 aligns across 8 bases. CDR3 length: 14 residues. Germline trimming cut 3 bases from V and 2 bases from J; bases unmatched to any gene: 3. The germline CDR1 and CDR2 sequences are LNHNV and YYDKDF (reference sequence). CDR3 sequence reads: CATSRAGQAYEQYF. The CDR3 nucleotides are TGTGCCACCAGCAGGGCGGGACAGGCCTACGAGCAGTACTTC. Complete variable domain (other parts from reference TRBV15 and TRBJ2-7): DAMVIQNPRYQVTQFGKPVTLSCSQTLNHNVMYWYQQKSSQAPKLLFHYYDKDFNNEADTPDNFQSRRPNTSFCFLDIRSPGLGDTAMYLCATSRAGQAYEQYFGPGTRLTVT.

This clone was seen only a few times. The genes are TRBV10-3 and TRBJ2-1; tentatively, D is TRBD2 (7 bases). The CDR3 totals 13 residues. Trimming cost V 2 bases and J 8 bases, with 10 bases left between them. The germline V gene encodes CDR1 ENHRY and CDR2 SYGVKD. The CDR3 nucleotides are TGTGCCATCAGTGAGGGGGGGGCGCATGAGCAGTTCTTC. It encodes CAISEGGAHEQFF.